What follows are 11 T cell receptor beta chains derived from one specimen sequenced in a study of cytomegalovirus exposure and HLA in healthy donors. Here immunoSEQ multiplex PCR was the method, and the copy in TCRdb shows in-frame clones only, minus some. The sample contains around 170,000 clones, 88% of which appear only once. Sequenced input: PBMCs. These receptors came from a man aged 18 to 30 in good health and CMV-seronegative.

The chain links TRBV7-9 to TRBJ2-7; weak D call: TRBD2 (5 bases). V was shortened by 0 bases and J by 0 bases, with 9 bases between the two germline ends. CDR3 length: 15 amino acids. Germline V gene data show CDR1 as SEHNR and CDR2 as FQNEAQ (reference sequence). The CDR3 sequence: CASSLAPGNSYEQYV. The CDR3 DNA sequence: TGTGCCAGCAGCTTAGCTCCCGGGAACTCCTACGAGCAGTACGTC.

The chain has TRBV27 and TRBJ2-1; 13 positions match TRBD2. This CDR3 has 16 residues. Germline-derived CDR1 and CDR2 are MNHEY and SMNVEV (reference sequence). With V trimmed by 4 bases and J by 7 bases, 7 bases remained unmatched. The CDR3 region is CASSWTSGSPLNEQFF. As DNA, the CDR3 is TGTGCCAGCAGTTGGACTAGCGGGAGCCCCTTAAATGAGCAGTTCTTC.

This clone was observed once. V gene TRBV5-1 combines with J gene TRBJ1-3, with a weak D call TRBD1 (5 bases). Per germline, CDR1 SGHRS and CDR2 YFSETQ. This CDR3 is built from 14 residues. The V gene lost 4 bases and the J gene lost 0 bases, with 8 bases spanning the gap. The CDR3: CASSRGDSGNTIYF. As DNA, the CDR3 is TGCGCCAGCAGCCGGGGGGACTCTGGAAACACCATATATTTT.

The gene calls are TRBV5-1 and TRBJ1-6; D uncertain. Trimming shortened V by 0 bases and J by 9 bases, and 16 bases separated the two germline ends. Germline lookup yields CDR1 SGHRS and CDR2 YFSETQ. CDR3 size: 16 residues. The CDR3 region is CASSLGARGSGSPLHF. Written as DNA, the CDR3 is TGCGCCAGCAGCTTGGGGGCCCGGGGATCGGGTTCACCCCTCCACTTT. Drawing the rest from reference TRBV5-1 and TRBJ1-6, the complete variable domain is KAGVTQTPRYLIKTRGQQVTLSCSPISGHRSVSWYQQTPGQGLQFLFEYFSETQRNKGNFPGRFSGRQFSNSRSEMNVSTLELGDSALYLCASSLGARGSGSPLHFGNGTRLTVT.

CDR3 residues: CATGAMNTEAFF. CDR3 nucleotides: TGTGCCACGGGAGCAATGAACACTGAAGCTTTCTTT. This rearrangement joins TRBV11-2 to TRBJ1-1; D not certain. There are 12 residues in the CDR3. V lost 10 bases and J lost 0, with 9 bases in between. Germline V gene sequence: CDR1 SGHAT, CDR2 FQNNGV.

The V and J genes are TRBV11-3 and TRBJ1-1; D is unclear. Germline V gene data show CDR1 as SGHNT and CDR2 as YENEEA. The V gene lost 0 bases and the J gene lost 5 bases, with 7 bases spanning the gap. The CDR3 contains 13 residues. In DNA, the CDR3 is TGTGCCAGCAGCTTAGACCGGAGAACTGAAGCTTTCTTT. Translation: CASSLDRRTEAFF.

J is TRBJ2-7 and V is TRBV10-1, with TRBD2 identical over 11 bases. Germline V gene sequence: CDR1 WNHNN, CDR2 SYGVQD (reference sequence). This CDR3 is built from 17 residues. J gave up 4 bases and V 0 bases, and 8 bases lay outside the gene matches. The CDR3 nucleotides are TGCGCCAGCAGTGAGTCCTTGGGACTAGCGGAGCGGTACGAGCAGTACTTC. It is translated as CASSESLGLAERYEQYF.

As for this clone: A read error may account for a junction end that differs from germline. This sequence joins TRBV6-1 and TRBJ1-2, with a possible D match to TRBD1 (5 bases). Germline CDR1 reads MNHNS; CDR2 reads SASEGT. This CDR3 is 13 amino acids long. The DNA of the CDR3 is TGTGCCAGCAGCGAAGTGACAGACTATGGCTACACCTTC. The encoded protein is CASSEVTDYGYTF.

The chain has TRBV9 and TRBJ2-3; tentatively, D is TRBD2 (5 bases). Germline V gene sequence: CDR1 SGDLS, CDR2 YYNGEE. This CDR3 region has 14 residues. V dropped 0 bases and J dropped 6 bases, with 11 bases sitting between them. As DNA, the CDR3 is TGTGCCAGCAGCGTAGGGGGAGACGGGGATACGCAGTATTTT. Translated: CASSVGGDGDTQYF.

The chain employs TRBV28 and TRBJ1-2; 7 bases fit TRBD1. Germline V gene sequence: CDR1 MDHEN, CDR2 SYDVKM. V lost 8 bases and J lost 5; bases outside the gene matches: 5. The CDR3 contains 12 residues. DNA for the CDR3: TGTGCCAGCGAGAAGGGGGCTTATGGCTACACCTTC. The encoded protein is CASEKGAYGYTF.

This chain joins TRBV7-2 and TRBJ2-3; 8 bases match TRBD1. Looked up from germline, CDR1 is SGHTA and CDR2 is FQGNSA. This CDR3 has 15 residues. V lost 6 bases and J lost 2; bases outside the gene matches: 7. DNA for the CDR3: TGTGCCAGCAGAGTGCAGGGGGCCCCCACAGATACGCAGTATTTT. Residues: CASRVQGAPTDTQYF.